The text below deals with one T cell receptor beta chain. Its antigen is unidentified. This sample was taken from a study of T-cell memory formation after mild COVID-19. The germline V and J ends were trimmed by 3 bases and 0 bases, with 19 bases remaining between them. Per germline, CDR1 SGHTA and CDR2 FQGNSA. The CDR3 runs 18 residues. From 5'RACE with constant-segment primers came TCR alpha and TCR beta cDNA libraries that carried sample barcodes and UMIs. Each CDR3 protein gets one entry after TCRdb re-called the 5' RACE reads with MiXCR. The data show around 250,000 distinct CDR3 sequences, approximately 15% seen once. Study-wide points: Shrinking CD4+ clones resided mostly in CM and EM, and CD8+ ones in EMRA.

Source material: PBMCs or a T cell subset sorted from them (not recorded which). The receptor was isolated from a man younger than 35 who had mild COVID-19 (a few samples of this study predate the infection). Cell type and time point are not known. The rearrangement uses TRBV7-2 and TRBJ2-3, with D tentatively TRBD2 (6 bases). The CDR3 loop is CASSLVEFSGTSTDTQYF. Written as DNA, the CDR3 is TGTGCCAGCAGCTTGGTAGAATTTAGCGGCACTAGCACAGATACGCAGTATTTT.